This T cell receptor beta chain was recorded in a study of blood T cell repertoires in COVID-19. Study-level information: PBMCs, B-cell-depleted T cells, or T cells were the source of the cDNA or gDNA that made up the material.

Patients in Seattle were enrolled during active infection, then followed longitudinally. Per the authors' pipeline: How many nucleated cells were present was estimated from reference gene primer amplification. Clones were read by immunoSEQ multiplex PCR, and TCRdb kept only the in-frame ones, dropping some. From that table come the V and J calls and clone size; the DNA was used to work out D and trimming. The table lists fewer than 650,000 clones, roughly nine tenths of them singletons. Germline lookup yields CDR1 MDHEN and CDR2 SYDVKM. This CDR3 comprises 16 residues. V was trimmed by 5 bases and J by 5 bases, leaving 19 bases between them.

The receptor was derived from a woman in her forties or fifties with COVID-19, enrolled during active disease. Sequenced sample: peripheral blood. V is TRBV28 and J is TRBJ1-5; D might be TRBD1 (6 bases). CDR3: CASSSRPGQIDQPQHF. In DNA form, the CDR3 reads TGTGCCAGCAGTAGCCGACCCGGACAGATCGATCAGCCCCAGCATTTT.